This T cell receptor beta chain appears in the sequencing data of a study of technical replicates of blood from a handful of donors. Libraries were prepared by immunoSEQ multiplex PCR; TCRdb keeps only in-frame clonotypes and omits some of them. There are some 91,000 clones in the sample; approximately 96% occur only once, and about 0.21% lies in the top ten. Per germline, CDR1 MGHRA and CDR2 YSYEKL. The CDR3 runs 14 residues. Trimming took 3 bases from V and 3 from J; bases not matched to a gene: 5. The TCR originated in a human donor in good health. The specimen was T cells isolated from PBMCs. This chain links TRBV4-1 with TRBJ2-7, with 7 bases that match TRBD1. CDR3 in DNA: TGCGCCAGCAGCCACTTCCGGGACAGCTACGAGCAGTACTTC. Protein sequence: CASSHFRDSYEQYF.